This TCR beta chain was observed in a study of cytomegalovirus exposure and HLA in healthy donors. The study, taken as a whole, reports: One later analysis, an examination of the roughly 110 validation repertoires, found that first-cohort TCR clusters tended to co-occur in them. The CMV antigen specificity of a few CMV-associated chains was confirmed through in vitro analysis. Cytomegalovirus-associated TCR beta chains were listed, numbering 164.

Germline lookup yields CDR1 LNHDA and CDR2 SQIVND (reference sequence). The V and J ends lost 6 bases and 0 bases, in that order; junction bases with no gene match: 12. This CDR3 is built from 17 residues. Clones were read by immunoSEQ multiplex PCR, and TCRdb kept only the in-frame ones, dropping some. This table has 110,000 to 150,000 clones, about 94% appearing once. Details on this clone: Its antigen remains unknown.

Sequencing was performed on PBMCs. This rearrangement joins TRBV19 to TRBJ1-1, with TRBD1 matching 8 bases. This TCR derives from a man between 18 and 29 years old in good health and CMV-seropositive. CDR3 loop: CASRGGTGPPLNTEAFF. CDR3 coding DNA: TGTGCCAGTAGGGGTGGGACAGGTCCTCCCCTGAACACTGAAGCTTTCTTT.